The 6 T cell receptor beta chains presented below share a single source sample, sequenced in a study of blood T cell repertoires in COVID-19. Clones were read by immunoSEQ multiplex PCR, and TCRdb kept only the in-frame ones, dropping some. The table records about 280,000 clones, around 83% of them present only once. Sequenced material: PBMCs or T cells enriched from blood (not recorded which). The receptors stem from a man aged 35-49 years who had been exposed to COVID-19.

The CDR3 nucleotides are TGTGCTAGTGGTTCCCGGACTAGCGGGAGGGCCCGGGGAGATACGCAGTATTTT. This codes for CASGSRTSGRARGDTQYF. This chain connects TRBV12-5 to TRBJ2-3; 15 bases map to TRBD2. Germline values: CDR1 LGHNT, CDR2 FRNRAP. Trimming took 4 bases from V and 5 from J; bases not matched to a gene: 10. The CDR3 contains 18 residues.

The chain has TRBV6-6 and TRBJ2-7; D remains unclear. The V end was cut by 0 bases, the J end by 0 bases, with 6 bases between. CDR1 is MNHNY, CDR2 SVGAGI, per germline (reference sequence). This CDR3 has 14 residues. CDR3 sequence (DNA): TGTGCCAGCAGTTACTCGGTTAGCTCCTACGAGCAGTACTTC. Its protein product is CASSYSVSSYEQYF.

The chain recombines TRBV29-1 with TRBJ1-4; tentatively, D is TRBD1 (5 bases). This CDR3 has 14 residues. Germline V gene sequence: CDR1 SQVTM, CDR2 ANQGSEA. V shed 4 bases and J shed 6 bases, with 15 bases lying between them. The CDR3 reads CSVVPRGYDEKLFF. The CDR3 coding sequence is TGCAGCGTTGTCCCAAGGGGTTATGATGAAAAACTGTTTTTT.

Here the CDR3 reads CASRTGQGAYEQYF. CDR3 sequence (DNA): TGTGCCAGTAGAACGGGACAGGGGGCATACGAGCAGTACTTC. This chain links TRBV19 with TRBJ2-7; 12 bases line up with TRBD1. The CDR3 loop spans 14 amino acids. V was clipped by 6 bases and J by 4 bases; unmatched bases: 4. Germline V gene sequence: CDR1 LNHDA, CDR2 SQIVND (reference sequence).

The gene calls are TRBV7-2 and TRBJ2-1, with TRBD2 matching over 10 bases. The germline V gene has CDR1 SGHTA and CDR2 FQGNSA. With V trimmed by 2 bases and J by 6 bases, 7 bases remained unmatched. This CDR3 is built from 16 residues. The CDR3 region is CASSLRASGSVNEQFF. In DNA form, the CDR3 reads TGTGCCAGCAGCTTACGGGCTAGCGGGAGCGTCAATGAGCAGTTCTTC.

The genes are TRBV5-5 and TRBJ2-7, with D perhaps TRBD1 (7 bases). Trimming left V 4 bases short and J 5 bases short, with 19 bases between. This CDR3 is built from 15 residues. In germline, CDR1 is SGHKS, CDR2 YYEKEE (reference sequence). The CDR3 DNA reads as TGTGCCAGCAGCGCAGGGGGGCTAGGTTTGAACGAGCAGTACTTC. Protein sequence: CASSAGGLGLNEQYF. Variable domain in full (rest from reference TRBV5-5 and TRBJ2-7): DAGVTQSPTHLIKTRGQQVTLRCSPISGHKSVSWYQQVLGQGPQFIFQYYEKEERGRGNFPDRFSARQFPNYSSELNVNALLLGDSALYLCASSAGGLGLNEQYFGPGTRLTVT.